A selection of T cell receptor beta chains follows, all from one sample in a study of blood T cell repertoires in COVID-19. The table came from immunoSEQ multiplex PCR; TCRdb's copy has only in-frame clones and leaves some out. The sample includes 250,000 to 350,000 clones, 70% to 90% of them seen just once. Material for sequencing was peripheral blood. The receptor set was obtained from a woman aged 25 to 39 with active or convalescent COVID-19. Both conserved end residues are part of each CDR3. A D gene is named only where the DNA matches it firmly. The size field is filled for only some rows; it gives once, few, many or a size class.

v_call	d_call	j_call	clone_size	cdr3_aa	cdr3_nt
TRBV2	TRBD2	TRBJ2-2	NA	CASSVGLAGEKAGELFF	TGTGCCAGCAGCGTAGGACTAGCGGGGGAGAAGGCCGGGGAGCTGTTTTTT
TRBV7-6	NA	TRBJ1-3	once	CASSYSLRLGNTIYF	TGTGCCAGCAGCTACTCGCTCAGACTTGGAAACACCATATATTTT
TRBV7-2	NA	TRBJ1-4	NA	CASSLATGWSEKLFF	TGTGCCAGCAGCTTGGCCACAGGGTGGAGTGAAAAACTGTTTTTT
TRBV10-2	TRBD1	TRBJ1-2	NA	CASKKQGLYDGYTF	TGCGCCAGCAAAAAACAGGGGTTATATGACGGCTACACCTTC
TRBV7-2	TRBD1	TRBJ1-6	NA	CASSLAWGQGSPLHF	TGTGCCAGCAGCTTAGCGTGGGGACAGGGTTCACCCCTCCACTTT
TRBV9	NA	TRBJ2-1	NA	CASSIPQGEQFF	TGTGCCAGCAGCATACCTCAGGGTGAGCAGTTCTTC
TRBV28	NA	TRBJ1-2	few	CASRLGTTSNYGYTF	TGTGCCAGCCGTTTGGGGACAACCTCTAACTATGGCTACACCTTC
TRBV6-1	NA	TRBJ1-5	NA	CASSEQDNQPQHF	TGTGCCAGCAGTGAACAGGACAATCAGCCCCAGCATTTT
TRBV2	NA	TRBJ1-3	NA	CASSEVGASGNTIYF	TGTGCCAGCAGTGAGGTGGGAGCCTCTGGAAACACCATATATTTT
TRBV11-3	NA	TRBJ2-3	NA	CASSLFLGGGTDTQYF	TGTGCCAGCAGCTTATTTTTGGGCGGGGGCACAGATACGCAGTATTTT
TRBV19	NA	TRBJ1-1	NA	CASSSYSLSNTEAFF	TGTGCCAGTAGTTCCTACAGTTTGTCGAACACTGAAGCTTTCTTT
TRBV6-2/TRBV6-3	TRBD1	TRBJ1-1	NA	CASSADREVERQAFF	TGTGCCAGCAGTGCGGACAGGGAGGTTGAGAGACAAGCTTTCTTT
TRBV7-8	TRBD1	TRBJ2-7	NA	CASSRGQGSNYEQYF	TGTGCCAGCAGCCGGGGACAGGGGTCCAATTACGAGCAGTACTTC
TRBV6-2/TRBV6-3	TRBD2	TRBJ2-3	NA	CASSYSRGGSDTQYF	TGTGCCAGCAGTTACTCCCGGGGGGGCTCAGATACGCAGTATTTT
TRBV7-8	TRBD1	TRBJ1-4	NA	CASSLVIGDRGEKLFF	TGTGCCAGCAGCTTAGTGATTGGGGACAGGGGCGAAAAACTGTTTTTT
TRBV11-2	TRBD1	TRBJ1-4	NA	CASSLKLTGALEELFF	TGTGCCAGCAGCTTAAAGCTGACAGGGGCCCTAGAGGAACTGTTTTTT
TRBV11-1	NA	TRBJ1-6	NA	CASSLERESPLHF	TGTGCCAGCAGCTTAGAGAGGGAATCACCCCTCCACTTT
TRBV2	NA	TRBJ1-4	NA	CASSVRTNEKLFF	TGTGCCAGCAGTGTGAGAACGAATGAAAAACTGTTTTTT
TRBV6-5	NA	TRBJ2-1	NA	CASRQGGNEQFF	TGTGCCAGCAGGCAGGGGGGCAATGAGCAGTTCTTC
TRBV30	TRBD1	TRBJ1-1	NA	CAWSAKAGTGGTEAFF	TGTGCCTGGAGTGCAAAGGCCGGGACAGGGGGCACTGAAGCTTTCTTT
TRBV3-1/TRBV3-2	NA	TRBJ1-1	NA	CASSQRGLGMNTEAFF	TGTGCCAGCAGCCAGAGGGGACTGGGTATGAACACTGAAGCTTTCTTT
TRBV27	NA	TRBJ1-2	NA	CASSGPGMSLNGYTF	TGTGCCAGCAGTGGCCCAGGGATGTCCCTAAATGGCTACACCTTC
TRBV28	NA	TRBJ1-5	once	CASSFQGRGSNQPQHF	TGTGCCAGCAGTTTTCAGGGGAGAGGGAGCAATCAGCCCCAGCATTTT
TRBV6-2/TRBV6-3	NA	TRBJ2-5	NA	CASSSPEGGAGTQYF	TGTGCCAGCAGTTCCCCAGAGGGGGGGGCCGGGACCCAGTACTTC
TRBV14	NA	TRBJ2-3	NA	CASSGGHHTDTQYF	TGTGCCAGCAGCGGGGGACACCACACAGATACGCAGTATTTT
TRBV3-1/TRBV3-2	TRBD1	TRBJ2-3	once	CASSRTGRTDTQYF	TGTGCCAGCAGCCGGACAGGGCGAACAGATACGCAGTATTTT
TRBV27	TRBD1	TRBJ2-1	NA	CASSFQIDRGGNNEQFF	TGTGCCAGCAGTTTTCAGATCGACAGGGGGGGAAACAATGAGCAGTTCTTC
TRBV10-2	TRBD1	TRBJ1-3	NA	CASRTGASGNTIYF	TGCGCCAGTAGGACAGGGGCCTCTGGAAACACCATATATTTT
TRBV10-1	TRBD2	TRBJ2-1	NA	CASSESGLAEKFF	TGCGCCAGCAGTGAGTCAGGACTAGCGGAGAAGTTCTTC
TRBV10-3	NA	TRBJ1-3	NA	CAISENPPYSGNTIYF	TGTGCCATCAGTGAGAACCCCCCCTACTCTGGAAACACCATATATTTT
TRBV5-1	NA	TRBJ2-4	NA	CASSNQGVGDIGAKNIQYF	TGCGCCAGCAGCAACCAAGGGGTTGGGGACATAGGAGCCAAAAACATTCAGTACTTC
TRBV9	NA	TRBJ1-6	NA	CASSPQVYNSPLHF	TGTGCCAGCAGCCCTCAGGTCTATAATTCACCCCTCCACTTT
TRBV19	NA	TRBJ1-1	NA	CASSTIIRGGGVGMNTEAFF	TGTGCCAGTAGTACTATAATCAGGGGCGGTGGGGTCGGCATGAACACTGAAGCTTTCTTT
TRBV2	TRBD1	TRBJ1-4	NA	CASRDRVGEKLFF	TGTGCCAGCAGGGACAGGGTAGGAGAAAAACTGTTTTTT
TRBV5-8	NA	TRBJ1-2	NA	CASSLGGYGYTF	TGTGCCAGCAGCTTGGGGGGCTACGGCTACACCTTC
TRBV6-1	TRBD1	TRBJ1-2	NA	CASSEARTGAIYGYTF	TGTGCCAGCAGTGAAGCCCGGACAGGGGCCATATATGGCTACACCTTC
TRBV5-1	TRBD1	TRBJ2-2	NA	CASSLSGQGAYTGELFF	TGCGCCAGCAGCTTATCAGGACAGGGGGCGTACACCGGGGAGCTGTTTTTT
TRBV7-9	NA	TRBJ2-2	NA	CASSPSGELFF	TGTGCCAGCAGCCCATCCGGGGAGCTGTTTTTT
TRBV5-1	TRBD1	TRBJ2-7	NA	CASSLGQVGDEQYF	TGCGCCAGCAGCTTAGGACAGGTGGGCGACGAGCAGTACTTC
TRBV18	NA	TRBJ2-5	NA	CASSPRELKETQYF	TGTGCCAGCTCACCCCGGGAGCTTAAAGAGACCCAGTACTTC